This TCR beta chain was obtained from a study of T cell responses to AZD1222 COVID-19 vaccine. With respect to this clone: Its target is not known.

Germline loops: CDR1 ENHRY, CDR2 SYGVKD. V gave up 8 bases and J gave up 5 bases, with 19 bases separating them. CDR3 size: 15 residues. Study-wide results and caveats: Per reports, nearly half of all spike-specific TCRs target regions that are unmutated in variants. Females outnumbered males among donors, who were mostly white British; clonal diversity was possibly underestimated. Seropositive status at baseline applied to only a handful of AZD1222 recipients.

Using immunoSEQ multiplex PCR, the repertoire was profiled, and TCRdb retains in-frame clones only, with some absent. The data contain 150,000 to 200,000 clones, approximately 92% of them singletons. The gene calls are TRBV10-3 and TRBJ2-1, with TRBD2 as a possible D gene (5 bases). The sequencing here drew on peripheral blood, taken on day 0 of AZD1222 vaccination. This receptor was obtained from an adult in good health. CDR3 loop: CAILGERTQDNEQFF. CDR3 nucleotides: TGTGCCATCCTTGGGGAGCGTACCCAAGACAATGAGCAGTTCTTC.